This is a list of T cell receptor beta chains from one sample in a study of shared clonotypes between healthy human individuals. TCRdb's table, derived via immunoSEQ multiplex PCR, lists solely in-frame clones and lacks some. The sample includes around 1.9 million clones, about 92% of them seen just once. The sequenced sample was naive CD8+ T cells from PBMCs. The receptors derive from a man aged 18 to 30 in good health. Some clones in this sample may be carry-over from other donors' samples. CDR3s include the opening cysteine and the closing phenylalanine or tryptophan. D genes are given only for firm matches.

TRBJ2-5 | TRBV28 | - | CASSRDWKYQETQYF | TGTGCCAGCAGTCGGGACTGGAAGTACCAAGAGACCCAGTACTTC
TRBJ2-7 | TRBV15 | - | CATSRDNARRAVEQYF | TGTGCCACCAGCAGAGATAACGCGCGCAGGGCCGTCGAGCAGTACTTC
TRBJ2-7 | TRBV7-9 | - | CASRGLNYEQYF | TGTGCCAGCAGAGGGTTGAACTACGAGCAGTACTTC
TRBJ2-2 | TRBV4-1 | TRBD1 | CASSQADRGLDGELFF | TGCGCCAGCAGCCAAGCGGACAGGGGGTTAGACGGGGAGCTGTTTTTT
TRBJ2-7 | TRBV28 | - | CAQGGQKYEQYF | TGTGCCCAGGGGGGACAGAAGTACGAGCAGTACTTC
TRBJ2-5 | TRBV7-9 | - | CASSRPDTVGETQYF | TGTGCCAGCAGCCGTCCTGACACTGTTGGGGAGACCCAGTACTTC
TRBJ2-1 | TRBV29-1 | - | CSVPRGSYNEQFF | TGCAGCGTCCCTAGGGGGTCCTACAATGAGCAGTTCTTC
TRBJ2-5 | TRBV28 | TRBD2 | CASRGLAGEETQYF | TGTGCCAGCAGGGGACTAGCGGGAGAAGAGACCCAGTACTTC
TRBJ2-2 | TRBV10-3 | - | CAISESQTGTHSGELFF | TGTGCCATCAGTGAGTCCCAAACCGGGACTCACTCCGGGGAGCTGTTTTTT
TRBJ2-1 | TRBV28 | - | CASSWVFGAYNEQFF | TGTGCCAGCAGTTGGGTTTTTGGAGCCTACAATGAGCAGTTCTTC
TRBJ2-7 | TRBV29-1 | - | CSVLTALGEQYF | TGCAGCGTGTTGACAGCTTTAGGGGAGCAGTACTTC
TRBJ2-7 | TRBV5-5 | TRBD1 | CASSLGRDRIYEQYF | TGTGCCAGCAGCTTGGGCCGGGACAGGATCTACGAGCAGTACTTC
TRBJ2-6 | TRBV27 | TRBD1 | CASSLLTGTGANVLTF | TGTGCCAGCAGTTTATTGACAGGGACCGGGGCCAACGTCCTGACTTTC
TRBJ2-1 | TRBV2 | TRBD2 | CANRGGYNEQFF | TGTGCCAACCGGGGGGGCTACAATGAGCAGTTCTTC
TRBJ2-3 | TRBV28 | TRBD1 | CASSYGQGTDTQYF | TGTGCCAGCAGTTACGGACAGGGGACAGATACGCAGTATTTT
TRBJ2-1 | TRBV7-2 | - | CASSLPLATHHYNEQFF | TGTGCCAGCAGCTTACCACTCGCGACTCACCACTACAATGAGCAGTTCTTC
TRBJ1-1 | TRBV27 | - | CASSLGGGVEAFF | TGTGCCAGCAGCCTAGGGGGGGGAGTTGAAGCTTTCTTT
TRBJ2-3 | TRBV29-1 | - | CTTQGASGRNTQYF | TGCACCACCCAGGGGGCTAGCGGTCGGAATACGCAGTATTTT
TRBJ2-6 | TRBV9 | - | CASSLGTGPSDAGLYSGANVLTF | TGTGCCAGCAGCTTAGGAACAGGTCCCTCGGACGCCGGGCTATACTCTGGGGCCAACGTCCTGACTTTC
TRBJ2-7 | TRBV29-1 | TRBD2 | CSVEFSRGVYEQYF | TGCAGCGTTGAGTTTTCGCGGGGGGTCTACGAGCAGTACTTC
TRBJ2-5 | TRBV19 | - | CASRGNTFLETQYF | TGTGCCAGTAGGGGGAATACGTTTTTGGAGACCCAGTACTTC
TRBJ2-1 | TRBV5-6 | - | CASSKGTRNNEQFF | TGTGCCAGCAGCAAGGGGACGCGGAACAATGAGCAGTTCTTC
TRBJ2-7 | TRBV4-1 | TRBD1 | CASSQGWGQGAYEQYF | TGCGCCAGCAGCCAAGGGTGGGGACAGGGGGCATACGAGCAGTACTTC